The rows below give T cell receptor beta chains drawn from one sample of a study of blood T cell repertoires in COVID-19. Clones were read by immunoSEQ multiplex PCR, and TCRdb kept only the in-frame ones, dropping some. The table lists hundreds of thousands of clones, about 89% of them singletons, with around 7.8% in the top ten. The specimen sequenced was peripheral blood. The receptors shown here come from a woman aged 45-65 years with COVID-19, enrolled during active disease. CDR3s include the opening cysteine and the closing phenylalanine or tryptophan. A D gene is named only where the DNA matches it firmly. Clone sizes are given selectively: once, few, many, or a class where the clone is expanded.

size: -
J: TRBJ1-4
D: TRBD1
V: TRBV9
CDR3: CASSASDRHRGKLFF
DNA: TGTGCCAGCAGCGCCTCGGACAGGCATAGGGGAAAACTGTTTTTT

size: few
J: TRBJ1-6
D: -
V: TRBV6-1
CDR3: CASSELDSNSPLHF
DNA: TGTGCCAGCAGTGAATTAGACTCCAATTCACCCCTCCACTTT

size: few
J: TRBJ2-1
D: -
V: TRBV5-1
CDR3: CASSSQSYNEQFF
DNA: TGCGCCAGCAGCTCACAGTCCTACAATGAGCAGTTCTTC

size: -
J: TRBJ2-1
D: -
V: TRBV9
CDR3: CASSVDPDSSYNEQFF
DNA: TGTGCCAGCAGCGTAGATCCAGACTCGTCCTACAATGAGCAGTTCTTC

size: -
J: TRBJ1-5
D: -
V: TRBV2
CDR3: CASKGSGREQPQHF
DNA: TGTGCCAGCAAAGGGTCAGGGAGGGAACAGCCCCAGCATTTT

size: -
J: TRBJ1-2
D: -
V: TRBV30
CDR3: CAWNWARRSVGGYTF
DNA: TGTGCCTGGAACTGGGCTCGGAGGTCGGTAGGTGGCTACACCTTC

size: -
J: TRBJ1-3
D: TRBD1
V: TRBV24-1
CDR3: CATSDSEGQGDGNTIYF
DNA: TGTGCCACCAGTGATTCTGAGGGACAGGGGGACGGAAACACCATATATTTT

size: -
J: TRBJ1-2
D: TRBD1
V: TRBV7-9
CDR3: CASSPRPRQGWNYGYTF
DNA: TGTGCCAGCAGCCCCAGACCCCGACAGGGTTGGAACTATGGCTACACCTTC

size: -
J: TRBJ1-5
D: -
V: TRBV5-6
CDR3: CASSFSPDQPQHF
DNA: TGTGCCAGCAGCTTCTCTCCGGATCAGCCCCAGCATTTT

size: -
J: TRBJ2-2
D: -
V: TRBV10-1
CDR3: CASSKRANTGELFF
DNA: TGCGCCAGCAGTAAGAGGGCCAACACCGGGGAGCTGTTTTTT

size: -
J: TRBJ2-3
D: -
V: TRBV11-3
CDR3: CASSLGGTSTDTQYF
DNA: TGTGCCAGCAGCTTAGGGGGGACTAGCACAGATACGCAGTATTTT